The 30 T cell receptor beta chains reported below all come from one sample, sequenced in a study of persistence of HIV-infected CD4 T cells. The stimulus was an HIV-1 Gag 15-mer peptide pool, about 1 ug/peptide/mL. Memory cells lacking CD40L and CD69 with high CD45RO were sorted. Sequencing used immunoSEQ version 4 in survey mode. Measured with immunoSEQ multiplex PCR; TCRdb has only the in-frame clones, and not every one. The sample consists of some 32,000 clones, roughly 80% of them appearing once. These receptors have no identified antigens. This specimen consisted of CD4+ T cells sorted from PBMCs after approximately 18-hour stimulation, obtained from a patient who received antiretroviral therapy. Every receptor here comes from an adult woman with HIV who was CMV-seropositive.

The rearrangement joins TRBV15 to TRBJ2-1; possibly TRBD1 for D (6 bases). Trimming took off 5 bases at V and 0 bases at J, with 8 bases between the two ends. The germline V gene has CDR1 LNHNV and CDR2 YYDKDF (reference sequence). This CDR3 has 14 amino acids. CDR3 nucleotides: TGTGCCACCAGCGGGACAAGCTCCTACAATGAGCAGTTCTTC. It is translated as CATSGTSSYNEQFF.

The chain couples TRBV11-3 to TRBJ2-3; D may be TRBD2 (7 bases). CDR1 is SGHNT, CDR2 YENEEA, per germline. V lost 1 base to trimming and J lost 3 bases, with 17 bases between them. CDR3 length equals 17 residues. The CDR3 spells CASSLALRGPGTDTQYF. For the CDR3, the DNA is TGTGCCAGCAGCTTAGCTTTGCGGGGGCCAGGAACAGATACGCAGTATTTT.

This chain links TRBV5-1 with TRBJ1-1; D unclear. The germline V gene has CDR1 SGHRS and CDR2 YFSETQ. The CDR3 runs to 14 residues. The ends were cut back, 1 base at V and 3 bases at J, with 10 bases in the middle. The CDR3 DNA is TGCGCCAGCAGCTTGCCCGAGCGGGACACTGAAGCTTTCTTT. The encoded protein is CASSLPERDTEAFF.

This CDR3 is CASSPPYRNSNQPQHF. The DNA for the CDR3 is TGTGCCAGCAGTCCGCCGTACAGGAATAGCAATCAGCCCCAGCATTTT. V and J are TRBV28 and TRBJ1-5, with TRBD1 as a possible D gene (5 bases). The CDR3 has 16 amino acids. V was clipped by 5 bases and J by 0 bases, with 14 bases between them. CDR1 MDHEN and CDR2 SYDVKM come from the germline V gene.

This clone is a singleton in its sample. The chain couples TRBV28 to TRBJ1-3, with D hard to call. V was shortened by 1 base and J by 0 bases, with 10 bases between the two germline ends. The germline gives CDR1 MDHEN, CDR2 SYDVKM. This CDR3 is 16 amino acids long. The CDR3 DNA reads as TGTGCCAGCAGTTTATTAAGGCTAAGCTCTGGAAACACCATATATTTT. Translating it yields CASSLLRLSSGNTIYF.

The chain links TRBV2 to TRBJ1-4; 7 bases map to TRBD1. Per the germline V gene, CDR1 is SNHLY and CDR2 is FYNNEI. The J segment lost 0 bases and the V segment lost 6 bases, leaving 10 bases of the junction unmatched. CDR3 length: 17 residues. The CDR3 sequence is CASSLRGIRATNEKLFF. In nucleotides, the CDR3 is TGTGCCAGCAGCCTCAGGGGGATCCGCGCAACTAATGAAAAACTGTTTTTT. Full variable domain (outside the CDR3, taken from reference TRBV2 and TRBJ1-4): EPEVTQTPSHQVTQMGQEVILRCVPISNHLYFYWYRQILGQKVEFLVSFYNNEISEKSEIFDDQFSVERPDGSNFTLKIRSTKLEDSAMYFCASSLRGIRATNEKLFFGSGTQLSVL.

In this sample, this clone turned up a few times. The chain employs TRBV30 and TRBJ2-5, with D possibly matching TRBD2 (5 bases). V lost 1 base to trimming and J lost 7 bases, with 10 bases between them. Germline CDR1 reads GTSNPN; CDR2 reads SVGIG (reference sequence). The CDR3 runs 12 residues. DNA for the CDR3: TGTGCCTGGAGTGCGACTGCGGGGACCCAGTACTTC. This gives the protein CAWSATAGTQYF.

The chain combines TRBV28 with TRBJ2-3, with TRBD2 as a possible D gene (7 bases). Germline V gene data show CDR1 as MDHEN and CDR2 as SYDVKM. V lost 6 bases and J lost 3, with 16 bases in between. The CDR3 runs to 15 residues. The CDR3 here is CASRPTGGETDTQYF. The DNA for the CDR3 is TGTGCCAGCAGACCGACGGGGGGCGAGACAGATACGCAGTATTTT.

The chain employs TRBV7-2 and TRBJ1-4; 7 bases match TRBD1. Trimming removed 5 bases from V and 3 bases from J; junction bases left unmatched: 9. CDR3 size: 16 residues. The germline gives CDR1 SGHTA, CDR2 FQGNSA. The CDR3 spells CASSTQPGQPNEKLFF. In nucleotides, the CDR3 is TGTGCCAGCAGCACCCAACCGGGACAGCCTAATGAAAAACTGTTTTTT.

This clone was counted a few times. The rearrangement links TRBV7-9 to TRBJ1-1, with a tentative D call TRBD1 (5 bases). CDR3 length: 15 residues. CDR1 is SEHNR and CDR2 is FQNEAQ in the germline V gene (reference sequence). The ends were cut back, 4 bases at V and 4 bases at J, with 16 bases in the middle. The CDR3 loop reads CASSSGGVRSTEAFF. CDR3 in DNA: TGTGCCAGCAGCTCCGGAGGGGTTCGGAGCACTGAAGCTTTCTTT.

The V and J genes are TRBV20-1 and TRBJ1-5; the match to TRBD1 covers 7 bases. Germline CDR1 reads DFQATT; CDR2 reads SNEGSKA (reference sequence). The CDR3 totals 14 residues. V lost 6 bases and J lost 7; bases outside the gene matches: 12. The CDR3 reads CSASSYRGWQPQHF. DNA for the CDR3: TGCAGTGCGAGTTCCTACAGGGGCTGGCAGCCCCAGCATTTT.

The chain has TRBV29-1 and TRBJ2-1; 8 positions agree with TRBD2. The CDR3 is 12 residues long. In germline, CDR1 is SQVTM, CDR2 ANQGSEA. With 2 bases clipped from V and 6 bases from J, the junction kept 0 bases outside the gene matches. The CDR3 here is CSVETSGNEQFF. CDR3 DNA sequence: TGCAGCGTTGAAACTAGCGGCAATGAGCAGTTCTTC.

This rearrangement joins TRBV9 to TRBJ2-5; D is unresolved. CDR1 is SGDLS and CDR2 is YYNGEE in the germline V gene. CDR3 length equals 13 residues. With 4 bases removed from V and 1 base from J, the gap between germline ends came to 8 bases. CDR3 nucleotide sequence: TGTGCCAGCAGCCCCCAAGTCCAAGAGACCCAGTACTTC. Residues: CASSPQVQETQYF.

The J gene is TRBJ2-6, the V gene TRBV19; D possibly corresponds to TRBD1 (5 bases). Germline V gene lookup returns CDR1 LNHDA and CDR2 SQIVND (reference sequence). This CDR3 is built from 18 residues. Trimming shortened V by 10 bases and J by 1 base, and 23 bases separated the two germline ends. Here the CDR3 reads CATLSRRGRASGANVLTF. CDR3 bases: TGTGCCACCTTAAGCCGTAGGGGCCGGGCGTCTGGGGCCAACGTCCTGACTTTC. Variable domain in full (rest from reference TRBV19 and TRBJ2-6): DGGITQSPKYLFRKEGQNVTLSCEQNLNHDAMYWYRQDPGQGLRLIYYSQIVNDFQKGDIAEGYSVSREKKESFPLTVTSAQKNPTAFYLCATLSRRGRASGANVLTFGAGSRLTVL.

The table lists this clone with a few counts. The chain joins TRBV2 to TRBJ2-1; D unresolved. CDR1 and CDR2 (germline): SNHLY, FYNNEI. V shed 5 bases and J shed 5 bases, with 4 bases lying between them. This CDR3 has 11 amino acids. CDR3 region: CASSFDNEQFF. The CDR3 DNA is TGTGCCAGCAGTTTTGACAATGAGCAGTTCTTC.

V is TRBV6-5 and J is TRBJ1-1; 7 bases fit TRBD1. V lost 10 bases, J lost 4 bases, and 6 bases stayed unmatched. There are 12 residues in the CDR3. CDR1 and CDR2 (germline): MNHEY, SVGAGI. The CDR3 nucleotides are TGTGCCACCCAACACAGGGGCACTGAAGCTTTCTTT. This codes for CATQHRGTEAFF.

The chain uses TRBV21-1 and TRBJ1-5. TRBV21-1 is a pseudogene segment. The CDR3 is 17 amino acids. The CDR3 nucleotides read TGTGCCAGCAGCAAGGGGAGGGAGCTCATACTTGATCAGCCCCAGCATTTT. This translates into CASSKGRELILDQPQHF.

The chain has TRBV6-5 and TRBJ1-3; D is undetermined. Trimming cost V 0 bases and J 0 bases, with 9 bases left between them. CDR1 is MNHEY, CDR2 SVGAGI, per germline. This CDR3 has 16 amino acids. CDR3 protein: CASSYSWEPSGNTIYF. The DNA for the CDR3 is TGTGCCAGCAGTTACTCGTGGGAACCCTCTGGAAACACCATATATTTT.

This clone was detected once. This chain links TRBV28 with TRBJ2-7; 11 nucleotides align to TRBD1. The CDR3 spans 14 residues. J gave up 7 bases and V 6 bases, and 8 bases lay outside the gene matches. CDR1 and CDR2 (germline): MDHEN, SYDVKM. DNA for the CDR3: TGTGCCAGCAGCGCCGGGACAGGGGGTCGGGAGCAGTACTTC. Translated: CASSAGTGGREQYF.

The rearrangement joins TRBV2 to TRBJ2-1; D is perhaps TRBD2 (6 bases). Trimming removed 8 bases at V and 7 bases at J, with 9 bases between. This CDR3 spans 11 amino acids. Germline V gene lookup returns CDR1 SNHLY and CDR2 FYNNEI. The CDR3 loop reads CASRLVNEQFF. CDR3 nucleotides: TGTGCCAGCCGACTAGTGAATGAGCAGTTCTTC.

The J gene is TRBJ2-3, the V gene TRBV5-5; 10 bases agree with TRBD1. The CDR3 extends over 18 amino acids. V trimming: 0 bases; J trimming: 4 bases; junction bases outside the gene matches: 11. Germline values: CDR1 SGHKS, CDR2 YYEKEE (reference sequence). CDR3 coding DNA: TGTGCCAGCAGCTTGGCCTCGGGACAGGGGTGGATCGCAGATACGCAGTATTTT. This codes for CASSLASGQGWIADTQYF.

This chain links TRBV15 with TRBJ2-3; D is undetermined. Germline V lookup: CDR1 LNHNV, CDR2 YYDKDF (reference sequence). The CDR3 has 13 amino acids. With 2 bases removed from V and 6 bases from J, the gap between germline ends came to 9 bases. In nucleotides, the CDR3 is TGTGCCACCAGCAGAACGAATCGGGATACGCAGTATTTT. Its translation is CATSRTNRDTQYF.

The chain joins TRBV6-4 to TRBJ1-1; the D gene is possibly TRBD1 (5 bases). Per germline, CDR1 MRHNA and CDR2 SNTAGT. The CDR3 has 13 amino acids. The V gene lost 6 bases and the J gene lost 5 bases, with 13 bases spanning the gap. CDR3 loop: CASRAGPETEAFF. Written as DNA, the CDR3 is TGTGCCAGCAGAGCAGGGCCGGAAACTGAAGCTTTCTTT.

The chain recombines TRBV4-2 with TRBJ2-4; TRBD1 might be the D (6 bases). Looked up from germline, CDR1 is LGHNA and CDR2 is YNFKEQ. CDR3 length: 17 residues. Trimming took 0 bases from V and 2 from J, leaving 14 bases between them. The CDR3 protein is CASSQEGPTGTKNIQYF. Written as DNA, the CDR3 is TGTGCCAGCAGCCAAGAGGGCCCAACAGGGACCAAAAACATTCAGTACTTC.

The chain combines TRBV3-1 (or the pseudogene TRBV3-2) with TRBJ1-3, with a possible D match to TRBD1 (6 bases). Looked up from germline, CDR1 is LGHDT and CDR2 is YNNKEL (reference sequence). This CDR3 contains 17 residues. Trimming cost V 0 bases and J 4 bases, with 16 bases left between them. The CDR3 sequence: CASSQEGDAGAGNTIYF. The DNA for the CDR3 is TGTGCCAGCAGCCAAGAAGGGGACGCGGGGGCCGGAAACACCATATATTTT.

The chain combines TRBV27 with TRBJ1-5; maybe TRBD1 (6 bases). V was trimmed by 4 bases and J by 9 bases, leaving 16 bases between them. The germline gives CDR1 MNHEY, CDR2 SMNVEV (reference sequence). The CDR3 runs 14 residues. In DNA, the CDR3 is TGTGCCAGCAGTTCCGACAGGAGACGAGGGCCCCAGCATTTT. Translated: CASSSDRRRGPQHF.

The rearrangement joins TRBV3-1 (or the pseudogene TRBV3-2) to TRBJ2-2; D perhaps matches TRBD2 (5 bases). Looked up from germline, CDR1 is LGHDT and CDR2 is YNNKEL (reference sequence). CDR3 length equals 15 residues. V was cut by 3 bases and J by 6 bases, with 14 bases left in between. CDR3 nucleotide sequence: TGTGCCAGCAGCCAGATCTCGGGGTTAGCCGGGGAGCTGTTTTTT. Protein product: CASSQISGLAGELFF.

This chain links TRBV2 with TRBJ2-2; D uncertain. Germline V gene lookup returns CDR1 SNHLY and CDR2 FYNNEI. V lost 6 bases and J lost 3, with 17 bases in between. CDR3 length: 16 residues. CDR3 protein: CASRRTRQPHTGELFF. CDR3 in DNA: TGTGCCAGCAGGAGGACCAGGCAGCCACACACCGGGGAGCTGTTTTTT. The full variable domain, completed using reference TRBV2 and TRBJ2-2, is EPEVTQTPSHQVTQMGQEVILRCVPISNHLYFYWYRQILGQKVEFLVSFYNNEISEKSEIFDDQFSVERPDGSNFTLKIRSTKLEDSAMYFCASRRTRQPHTGELFFGEGSRLTVL.

This chain links TRBV5-8 with TRBJ2-3, with 8 bases matching TRBD2. Germline V gene data show CDR1 as SGHTS and CDR2 as YDEGEE. Germline trimming cut 5 bases from V and 9 bases from J; bases unmatched to any gene: 20. The CDR3 spans 17 residues. The CDR3 coding sequence is TGTGCCAGCAGACGCGCGGAGACGGGACTAGTCATGGGAACGCAGTATTTT. Translating it yields CASRRAETGLVMGTQYF.

The chain links TRBV5-4 to TRBJ1-3; 7 positions agree with TRBD1. V shed 4 bases, J shed 3 bases, and the junction held 7 bases outside the gene matches. The germline V gene encodes CDR1 SGHNT and CDR2 YYREEE (reference sequence). The CDR3 is 15 amino acids. CDR3 residues: CASSHRGASGNTIYF. The CDR3 nucleotides read TGTGCCAGCAGCCACAGGGGCGCCAGTGGAAACACCATATATTTT.